This TCR beta chain derives from a study of tumor-infiltrating lymphocytes in primary liver carcinoma (dated by TCRdb to 2017 to 2019). General notes on the study: Of the five patients (three men and two women, aged 30 to 69 years), four had hepatocellular carcinoma and one had combined HCC and intrahepatic cholangiocarcinoma. The five patients had tumors of stage T1-T3 N0M0, with maximum diameters ranging from about 4 to 11 cm. Samples yielded roughly 3.5 to 8 million productive TCRbeta reads; read depth did not differ significantly between tissue types. TCRbeta repertoire sequencing, expression microarrays and whole-exome sequencing were combined in the study across five regions of each liver tumor, with adjacent normal tissue and blood also included. A total of some 35 specimens from 5 patients went through TCRbeta repertoire sequencing, namely 25 tumor regions, 5 adjacent noncancerous liver tissues and 5 peripheral blood samples. Repertoires from technical replicates were highly reproducible, with mean shared-clone rates about 0.91 and correlation coefficients above 0.95.

Broader findings and caveats from the paper: Because sequencing covered only the TCR beta chain and unpaired alpha chains were not captured, true repertoire diversity is likely underestimated. Repertoire overlap was found to be higher between tumor regions (mean approximately 36%) than between tumor-adjacent (around 17%) or tumor-blood (about 14%) pairs, consistent with antigen-driven expansion. Comparison of CD4+ and CD8+ T cell repertoires was precluded by the use of bulk unsorted samples. Only 4 to 6 patients were included in the study, and the authors note that the findings should be validated in a larger study. Compared with blood, tumors had a significantly larger share of the repertoire taken up by the top 250 clones (p = 0.039).

A remark on this clonotype: Its antigen specificity is not known. Because the CDR3 is missing its conserved closing phenylalanine or tryptophan, this is likely a read error.

TCRbeta-specific cDNA was reverse-transcribed from approximately 500 ng total RNA using a constant-region primer and ProtoScript II reverse transcriptase. TCRbeta libraries were built with three nested multiplex PCR rounds, a slightly modified ARM-PCR procedure. Sample barcodes and Illumina adapters were added in a final 25-cycle PCR using Deep VentR polymerase. Before sequencing, amplicons of 200-500 bp were purified from gel using a QIAquick gel extraction kit. TCRbeta amplicons were sequenced on an Illumina HiSeq 2500 with 250-bp paired-end reads. The source study handled its data this way. Reads were quality-trimmed with Trimmomatic v0.33, and paired reads were merged with FLASH v1.2.11 to recover full CDR3 sequences. V, D and J germline segments were assigned to the rearranged TCRbeta sequences by MiGEC v1.2.1b. Clonotype statistics and Shannon-Wiener diversity indices were computed with VDJtools v1.0.0. Except for diversity analysis, only the 250 most abundant clonotypes of each sample were used in subsequent analyses to reduce sampling bias. TCRdb's own reprocessing of the public reads used fastp at Q25 and MiXCR and kept productive beta chains. When rows share a CDR3 protein, they turn into one entry using the most common DNA and genes. What appears here as the V and J calls and clone size reflects TCRdb's work, not the paper's. In this sample the table shows around 80,000 distinct CDR3 sequences, around 66% of which occur a single time. The ten largest clones represent approximately 26% of the sample.

Without any cell sorting, total RNA and DNA were co-extracted from approximately 22-30 mg of bulk tissue using the AllPrep DNA/RNA mini kit. Roughly five patients with histopathologically diagnosed primary liver carcinoma underwent surgical resection in China between November 2015 and March 2016. At the time of sampling, the patients were treatment-naive and had chronic HBV infection. Fresh tumor and adjacent tissue pieces were bisected; one half was stored in RNAlater at -80°C, the other sent for histology. Sample: tumor-adjacent normal liver tissue. This TCR was sampled from a man between 40 and 49 years old with primary liver carcinoma and hepatitis B virus infection.

For the CDR3, the sequence is CASSEGTILSNEQFL. The DNA sequence is TGTGCCAGCAGCGAGGGAACAATCCTCTCCAATGAGCAGTTCCTC. The rearranged segments are TRBV11-1 and TRBJ2-1, and possibly TRBD2, on 5 matching bases. Per the germline V gene (reference sequence), SGHAT is the CDR1 and FQDESV is the CDR2. The CDR3 extends over 15 residues, inclusive of both ends. Solely the CDR3 DNA is kept, with 45 bases framed from the first base. The V and J ends are trimmed by 5 bases and 6 bases, leaving 17 bases between them.